Detailed here is one T cell receptor beta chain. The table came from immunoSEQ multiplex PCR; TCRdb's copy has only in-frame clones and leaves some out. The table lists over 75,000 clones, 78% of them singletons. The data derive from a study of blood T cell repertoires in COVID-19. CDR1 is MNHNS, CDR2 SASEGT, per germline. The CDR3 consists of 15 residues. V was cut by 1 base and J by 7 bases, with 17 bases left in between. Sequenced sample: peripheral blood. The sequence was collected from a human donor in a cohort sampled during active COVID-19. The genes are TRBV6-1 and TRBJ2-7, with D tentatively TRBD1 (7 bases). The CDR3 spells CASSEGGQRGGEQYF. The CDR3 DNA reads as TGTGCCAGCAGTGAAGGGGGACAGCGAGGAGGGGAGCAGTACTTC.